These 3 T cell receptor beta chains were all obtained from the same sample, sequenced in a study of blood T cells in healthy people across ages. A second roughly 6 to 11 cycle PCR used barcoded and J-beta primers. MiXCR, applied by TCRdb to the 5' RACE reads, yields one record per CDR3 protein. Seen here are approximately 2,000,000 distinct CDR3 sequences, roughly two fifths observed once, and the top ten hold about 23%. The sample comprised blood. Receptor source: a human donor in good health.

This chain uses TRBV20-1 with TRBJ2-3; 7 nucleotides align to TRBD2. Germline V CDR1 and CDR2: DFQATT, SNEGSKA (reference sequence). Trimming took 0 bases from V and 1 from J; bases not matched to a gene: 7. The CDR3 covers 16 residues. The CDR3 sequence is CSARDGEGRGTDTQYF. CDR3 DNA sequence: TGCAGTGCTAGAGATGGGGAGGGCAGGGGCACAGATACGCAGTATTTT.

V usage is TRBV7-8 and J usage is TRBJ1-1, with D possibly matching TRBD1 (5 bases). Germline CDR1 and CDR2: SGHVS and FQNEAQ. CDR3 length: 16 amino acids. The V gene lost 7 bases and the J gene lost 0 bases, with 18 bases spanning the gap. CDR3 protein: CASIPDWYRMNTEAFF. CDR3 DNA sequence: TGTGCCAGCATTCCCGATTGGTACAGGATGAACACTGAAGCTTTCTTT. Looking up the rest from reference TRBV7-8 and TRBJ1-1 gives the full variable domain: GAGVSQSPRYKVAKRGQDVALRCDPISGHVSLFWYQQALGQGPEFLTYFQNEAQLDKSGLPSDRFFAERPEGSVSTLKIQRTQQEDSAVYLCASIPDWYRMNTEAFFGQGTRLTVV.

The chain combines TRBV28 with TRBJ2-7, with D possibly TRBD1 on 7 matching bases. V was clipped by 8 bases and J by 3 bases, with 17 bases between them. CDR3 length: 14 amino acids. CDR1 is MDHEN, CDR2 SYDVKM, per germline. CDR3 nucleotide sequence: TGTGCCAGCGGGGGCCAGGGGGGTTTCTACGAGCAGTACTTC. It specifies CASGGQGGFYEQYF.